The 31 T cell receptor beta chains in this list originate from one sample, sequenced in a study of T cell responses to AZD1222 COVID-19 vaccine. Clones were read by immunoSEQ multiplex PCR, and TCRdb kept only the in-frame ones, dropping some. The sample records fewer than 110,000 clones, 90% being singletons. Sequencing was performed on peripheral blood, taken on day 0 of AZD1222 vaccination. The receptors originated from an adult in good health.

The V and J genes are TRBV11-3 and TRBJ2-7, with a weak D call TRBD1 (6 bases). CDR1 and CDR2 (germline): SGHNT, YENEEA. This CDR3 has 15 residues. Trimming pared 0 bases from V and 3 bases from J, leaving 12 bases between. Written as DNA, the CDR3 is TGTGCCAGCAGCTTAGAGTCAGGGGAACTCTACGAGCAGTACTTC. Amino acids: CASSLESGELYEQYF.

The CDR3 here is CASSATGFDEQYF. CDR3 DNA: TGTGCCAGTAGTGCGACAGGGTTCGACGAGCAGTACTTC. This chain links TRBV19 with TRBJ2-7, with 7 bases fitting TRBD1. CDR3 length equals 13 residues. Germline V gene lookup returns CDR1 LNHDA and CDR2 SQIVND (reference sequence). The trim removed 5 bases at V and 5 bases at J, leaving 6 bases unmatched.

The genes are TRBV19 and TRBJ1-1; TRBD1 might be the D (5 bases). Trimming shortened V by 2 bases and J by 1 base, and 8 bases separated the two germline ends. The length of the CDR3 is 14 residues. Germline CDR1 and CDR2: LNHDA and SQIVND (reference sequence). The CDR3 region is CASSIQGGNTEAFF. The DNA for the CDR3 is TGTGCCAGTAGTATACAGGGCGGGAACACTGAAGCTTTCTTT.

The rearrangement joins TRBV7-9 to TRBJ2-7, with unresolved D. V was trimmed by 0 bases and J by 5 bases, leaving 5 bases between them. The germline V gene has CDR1 SEHNR and CDR2 FQNEAQ (reference sequence). This CDR3 comprises 12 residues. The CDR3, as DNA: TGTGCCAGCAGCTTAGCACCCCACGAGCAGTACTTC. Its protein is CASSLAPHEQYF. Drawing the rest from reference TRBV7-9 and TRBJ2-7, the complete variable domain is DTGVSQNPRHKITKRGQNVTFRCDPISEHNRLYWYRQTLGQGPEFLTYFQNEAQLEKSRLLSDRFSAERPKGSFSTLEIQRTEQGDSAMYLCASSLAPHEQYFGPGTRLTVT.

The chain employs TRBV18 and TRBJ1-1; D might be TRBD1 (5 bases). This CDR3 region has 14 residues. The germline V gene has CDR1 KGHSH and CDR2 LQKENI. Between the trimmed V and J ends, which lost 3 bases and 4 bases, there was a span of 12 bases. This CDR3 is CASSPPGLGTEAFF. CDR3 sequence (DNA): TGTGCCAGCTCACCTCCAGGGCTGGGCACTGAAGCTTTCTTT.

The count of this clone is one. The chain combines TRBV24-1 with TRBJ2-5; 11 positions agree with TRBD2. The germline CDR1 and CDR2 sequences are KGHDR and SFDVKD. The CDR3 is 18 amino acids. V lost 4 bases to trimming and J lost 5 bases; unmatched junction nucleotides: 14. The CDR3 is CATSDLAGLAGGLETQYF. The CDR3, as DNA: TGTGCCACCAGTGACCTGGCCGGGCTAGCGGGGGGCCTGGAGACCCAGTACTTC.

The chain couples TRBV3-1 (or the pseudogene TRBV3-2) to TRBJ1-1; D is unclear. The V gene lost 4 bases and the J gene lost 3 bases, with 12 bases spanning the gap. In germline, CDR1 is LGHDT, CDR2 YNNKEL (reference sequence). The CDR3 extends over 14 amino acids. The CDR3 protein is CASSRIGRHTEAFF. CDR3 sequence (DNA): TGTGCCAGCAGCCGCATTGGAAGGCACACTGAAGCTTTCTTT.

The chain combines TRBV7-8 with TRBJ2-7, with D possibly matching TRBD2 (6 bases). This CDR3 region has 12 residues. Germline CDR1 is SGHVS and CDR2 is FQNEAQ. Deletions cut 5 bases from V and 5 bases from J, with 10 bases between. CDR3 protein: CASSELADEQYF. The CDR3 DNA sequence: TGTGCCAGCAGCGAACTAGCCGACGAGCAGTACTTC.

V and J are TRBV7-2 and TRBJ1-6; possible D gene TRBD1, 6 bases. Trimming pared 4 bases from V and 8 bases from J, leaving 9 bases between. CDR3 length equals 13 residues. Looked up from germline, CDR1 is SGHTA and CDR2 is FQGNSA. CDR3 residues: CASSSWTDSPLHF. In DNA, the CDR3 is TGTGCCAGCAGCTCCTGGACAGATTCACCCCTCCACTTT.

The sample holds one count of this clone. The gene calls are TRBV11-2 and TRBJ1-3; the D is unclear. Trimming left V 2 bases short and J 0 bases short, with 11 bases between. The CDR3 runs 16 residues. The germline CDR1 and CDR2 sequences are SGHAT and FQNNGV. Written as DNA, the CDR3 is TGTGCCAGCAGCTTATTTCAGGTGGTCTCTGGAAACACCATATATTTT. It encodes CASSLFQVVSGNTIYF.

The rearrangement links TRBV5-1 to TRBJ2-1; 7 nucleotides match TRBD1. CDR3 length: 14 amino acids. The V gene end was trimmed by 6 bases and the J gene end by 5 bases; junction bases not matched to a gene: 8. In germline, CDR1 is SGHRS, CDR2 YFSETQ. The CDR3 DNA is TGCGCCAGCACCGGCCGACAGGGAGACAATGAGCAGTTCTTC. This translates into CASTGRQGDNEQFF. Full variable domain (outside the CDR3, taken from reference TRBV5-1 and TRBJ2-1): KAGVTQTPRYLIKTRGQQVTLSCSPISGHRSVSWYQQTPGQGLQFLFEYFSETQRNKGNFPGRFSGRQFSNSRSEMNVSTLELGDSALYLCASTGRQGDNEQFFGPGTRLTVL.

This chain uses TRBV29-1 with TRBJ2-1; D call uncertain. Germline V gives CDR1 SQVTM, CDR2 ANQGSEA. This CDR3 has 13 residues. Trimming removed 4 bases from V and 5 bases from J, with 12 bases in between. The CDR3 coding sequence is TGCAGCGTTGCCGAAGCGTACCACAATGAGCAGTTCTTC. It specifies CSVAEAYHNEQFF.

The chain combines TRBV28 with TRBJ1-2; D is unresolved. The ends were cut back, 2 bases at V and 8 bases at J, with 12 bases in the middle. The length of the CDR3 is 13 residues. Germline CDR1 and CDR2: MDHEN and SYDVKM. This CDR3 reads CASSLMGIGGYTF. In DNA form, the CDR3 reads TGTGCCAGCAGTTTAATGGGGATCGGCGGCTACACCTTC.

The chain couples TRBV15 to TRBJ2-7; 7 nucleotides line up with TRBD1. The trim removed 3 bases at V and 5 bases at J, leaving 4 bases unmatched. The length of the CDR3 is 13 residues. Germline V gene sequence: CDR1 LNHNV, CDR2 YYDKDF (reference sequence). The CDR3: CATSRGQIDEQYF. CDR3 DNA sequence: TGTGCCACCAGCAGGGGACAGATCGACGAGCAGTACTTC.

This chain uses TRBV7-8 with TRBJ2-7, with D perhaps matching TRBD2 (6 bases). The CDR3 extends over 15 amino acids. V gave up 0 bases and J gave up 3 bases, with 12 bases separating them. The germline gives CDR1 SGHVS, CDR2 FQNEAQ. The DNA of the CDR3 is TGTGCCAGCAGCTTAGCGGGCGGGGATAACTACGAGCAGTACTTC. Protein sequence: CASSLAGGDNYEQYF.

In this sample, this clone turned up once. The chain uses TRBV5-5 and TRBJ2-5; no clear D. This CDR3 comprises 12 residues. Deletions cut 3 bases from V and 2 bases from J, with 5 bases between. The germline gives CDR1 SGHKS, CDR2 YYEKEE (reference sequence). Written as DNA, the CDR3 is TGTGCCAGCAGCTATCCACAAGAGACCCAGTACTTC. This encodes CASSYPQETQYF.

The chain has TRBV11-3 and TRBJ1-1; 10 bases line up with TRBD1. Germline lookup yields CDR1 SGHNT and CDR2 YENEEA. After removal of 5 bases from V and 7 bases from J, the junction contained 13 bases not matched to a gene. This CDR3 has 16 amino acids. The CDR3 region is CASSPREGDRGLEAFF. In DNA form, the CDR3 reads TGTGCCAGCAGCCCGCGGGAGGGGGACAGGGGACTTGAAGCTTTCTTT.

The V gene is TRBV7-8, the J gene TRBJ2-2; 9 nucleotides align to TRBD1. J gave up 1 base and V 5 bases, and 8 bases lay outside the gene matches. The CDR3 consists of 17 residues. CDR1 and CDR2 (germline): SGHVS, FQNEAQ. The CDR3 coding sequence is TGTGCCAGCAGCCCGACAGGGGGTGCGGTGAACACCGGGGAGCTGTTTTTT. This encodes CASSPTGGAVNTGELFF.

The genes are TRBV12-3 or TRBV12-4 and TRBJ1-2; D gene uncertain. There are 13 residues in the CDR3. V gave up 6 bases and J gave up 4 bases, with 12 bases separating them. CDR3 loop: CASSPMDPYGYTF. CDR3 DNA sequence: TGTGCCAGCAGCCCAATGGACCCCTATGGCTACACCTTC.

The chain joins TRBV20-1 to TRBJ2-7, with TRBD1 matching over 7 bases. CDR1 is DFQATT, CDR2 SNEGSKA, per germline (reference sequence). The CDR3 has 14 amino acids. The J segment lost 2 bases and the V segment lost 3 bases, leaving 7 bases of the junction unmatched. Here the CDR3 reads CSASPGTDTYEQYF. As DNA, the CDR3 is TGCAGTGCTAGTCCCGGGACAGATACCTACGAGCAGTACTTC.

The J gene is TRBJ2-7, the V gene TRBV6-6; D gene uncertain. Germline V gene data show CDR1 as MNHNY and CDR2 as SVGAGI (reference sequence). Trimming shortened V by 2 bases and J by 0 bases, and 11 bases separated the two germline ends. The CDR3 is 15 amino acids. The CDR3 nucleotides read TGTGCCAGCAGTTACCCTCCCTCAAGCTCCTACGAGCAGTACTTC. Its protein is CASSYPPSSSYEQYF.

The chain is built from TRBV7-9 and TRBJ1-6; D perhaps matches TRBD1 (6 bases). The CDR3 has 14 residues. Germline V gene sequence: CDR1 SEHNR, CDR2 FQNEAQ (reference sequence). Trimming took 7 bases from V and 7 from J, leaving 14 bases between them. Here the CDR3 DNA reads TGTGCCAGCAACTCAGGGGCAGGGAATTCACCCCTCCACTTT. Residues: CASNSGAGNSPLHF.

The V call is TRBV9, the J call TRBJ2-4, with 9 bases identical to TRBD1. V was pared by 0 bases and J by 7 bases, with 2 bases of the junction left unmatched. Germline V gene data show CDR1 as SGDLS and CDR2 as YYNGEE. There are 14 residues in the CDR3. For the CDR3, the DNA is TGTGCCAGCAGCGTAGCACAGGGGGCCAACATTCAGTACTTC. Translation gives CASSVAQGANIQYF.

V and J are TRBV4-1 and TRBJ1-5; D unresolved. The CDR3 sequence is 15 residues long. Germline values: CDR1 MGHRA, CDR2 YSYEKL. Deletions cut 6 bases from V and 3 bases from J, with 15 bases between. The CDR3 spells CASRTNTGYNQPQHF. The CDR3 DNA sequence: TGCGCCAGCAGGACTAACACCGGATACAATCAGCCCCAGCATTTT.

V and J are TRBV7-3 and TRBJ2-3; the match to TRBD2 covers 11 bases. The germline V gene encodes CDR1 SGHTA and CDR2 FQGTGA. CDR3 size: 16 residues. Trimming removed 5 bases from V and 8 bases from J; junction bases left unmatched: 12. The CDR3 reads CASSPGLAGLGGTQYF. The CDR3 region has the DNA TGTGCCAGCAGCCCCGGACTAGCGGGCCTCGGGGGTACGCAGTATTTT.

This sequence joins TRBV5-6 and TRBJ1-1; 7 bases align to TRBD1. In germline, CDR1 is SGHDT, CDR2 YYEEEE. The CDR3 sequence is 15 residues long. After removal of 3 bases from V and 1 base from J, the junction contained 6 bases not matched to a gene. The CDR3 coding sequence is TGTGCCAGCAGCTCCCCGGCAGGGGGGAACACTGAAGCTTTCTTT. Amino acid sequence: CASSSPAGGNTEAFF.

This chain connects TRBV2 to TRBJ2-7; D is undetermined. This CDR3 has 10 residues. CDR1 and CDR2 (germline): SNHLY, FYNNEI. Trimming took 3 bases from V and 5 from J, leaving 2 bases between them. The CDR3 is CASSDHEQYF. As DNA, the CDR3 is TGTGCCAGCAGTGACCACGAGCAGTACTTC.

The chain joins TRBV20-1 to TRBJ1-1; D ambiguous. The V end lost 3 bases, the J end lost 3 bases, and 17 bases lay between the germline ends. The CDR3 extends over 15 amino acids. In germline, CDR1 is DFQATT, CDR2 SNEGSKA (reference sequence). For the CDR3, the DNA is TGCAGTGCTAGTCCCCCGGCAGCCGATTACACTGAAGCTTTCTTT. Translating gives CSASPPAADYTEAFF.

V is TRBV7-9 and J is TRBJ1-4, with TRBD1 as a possible D gene (6 bases). The CDR3 is 12 amino acids. Germline V lookup: CDR1 SEHNR, CDR2 FQNEAQ (reference sequence). V was cut by 5 bases and J by 14 bases, with 15 bases left in between. CDR3 sequence reads: CASSPRPQGLFF. The CDR3, as DNA: TGTGCCAGCAGCCCTCGACCTCAGGGGCTGTTTTTT.

The V and J genes are TRBV6-5 and TRBJ1-2; D is perhaps TRBD1 (6 bases). Trimming left V 7 bases short and J 7 bases short, with 10 bases between. Germline-derived CDR1 and CDR2 are MNHEY and SVGAGI. The CDR3 contains 11 residues. The CDR3 here is CASTQGFGYTF. The CDR3 coding sequence is TGTGCCAGCACCCAGGGGTTTGGCTACACCTTC.

This chain links TRBV2 with TRBJ2-7, with TRBD1 as a possible D gene (5 bases). V was shortened by 5 bases and J by 3 bases, with 8 bases between the two germline ends. The CDR3 is made up of 12 amino acids. Per germline, CDR1 SNHLY and CDR2 FYNNEI. The CDR3 spells CASSQDNYEQYF. CDR3 sequence (DNA): TGTGCCAGCAGTCAGGACAACTACGAGCAGTACTTC.